One TCR beta chain is described in this entry. This specimen comes from a study of blood T cell repertoires in COVID-19. Germline CDR1 is LNHDA and CDR2 is SQIVND (reference sequence). CDR3 size: 17 residues. The ends lost 7 bases at V and 7 bases at J; junction bases unmatched: 14. Clinical history reported by participants formed the basis on which cohorts were assigned. Sequencing was performed with immunoSEQ multiplex PCR; in TCRdb, only in-frame clones are kept and a portion is missing. In the table there are hundreds of thousands of clones, about 90% of which are singletons. The chain combines TRBV19 with TRBJ2-2; 11 bases map to TRBD2. This receptor was identified in a woman aged 40 to 49 with acute COVID-19. Source material: PBMCs or T cells enriched from blood (not recorded which). DNA for the CDR3: TGTGCCAGTATCAAAAAGGTCCTAGCGGGAGGAGGCGGGGAGCTGTTTTTT. Its protein product is CASIKKVLAGGGGELFF.